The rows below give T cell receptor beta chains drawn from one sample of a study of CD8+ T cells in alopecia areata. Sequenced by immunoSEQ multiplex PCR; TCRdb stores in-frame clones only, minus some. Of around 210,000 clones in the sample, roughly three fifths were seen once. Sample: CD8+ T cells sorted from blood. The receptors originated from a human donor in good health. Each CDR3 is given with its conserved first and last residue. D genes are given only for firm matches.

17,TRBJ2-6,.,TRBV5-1,CASSLSKLADGANVLTF
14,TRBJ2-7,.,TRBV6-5,CASSYRTDSYEQYF
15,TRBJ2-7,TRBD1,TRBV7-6,CASSLARQGAPEQYF
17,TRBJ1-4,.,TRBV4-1,CASSQNVGRGWSGKLFF
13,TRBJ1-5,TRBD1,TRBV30,CAWRGQGSEPQHF
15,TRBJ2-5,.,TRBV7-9,CASSGRDRDHPTQYF
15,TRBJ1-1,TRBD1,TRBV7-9,CASSSGQGARTEAFF
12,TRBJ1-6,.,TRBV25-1,CASSSGNSPLHF
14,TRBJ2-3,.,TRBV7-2,CASSLSGGADTQYF
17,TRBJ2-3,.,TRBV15,CATSRVRTVTSTDTQYF
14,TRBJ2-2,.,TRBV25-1,CASSVTGNTGELFF
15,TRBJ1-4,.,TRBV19,CASSIRTTTNEKLFF
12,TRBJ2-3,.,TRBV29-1,CSDTGFSDTQYF
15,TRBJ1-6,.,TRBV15,CATSRVRSDNSPLHF
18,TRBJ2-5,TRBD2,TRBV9,CASSVSASGGNPQETQYF
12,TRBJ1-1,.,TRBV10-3,CAISERDTEAFF
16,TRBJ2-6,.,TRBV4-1,CASSQRGTIGANVLTF